Sequencing of this T cell receptor beta chain was carried out in a study of cytomegalovirus exposure and HLA in healthy donors. Study findings and constraints: TCR beta sequences reportedly predicted the HLA-A and HLA-B alleles of most subjects accurately. Within the data, a cluster of highly shared sequence variants was likely a sequencing artifact.

Per germline, CDR1 SGHRS and CDR2 YFSETQ. V dropped 2 bases and J dropped 11 bases, with 16 bases sitting between them. CDR3 length: 14 amino acids. As concerns this clone: The antigen is unknown.

Vbeta (60) and Jbeta (13) primers were used in the PCR. The repertoire was sequenced with immunoSEQ multiplex PCR; TCRdb's copy has only in-frame clones and lacks some. The sample yields about 110,000 clones, around 77% seen once. This receptor was obtained from a human donor in good health. Sequencing was carried out using PBMCs. J is TRBJ1-4 and V is TRBV5-1, with D perhaps matching TRBD1 (6 bases). This CDR3 reads CASSLQGSGEKLFF. The CDR3 nucleotides are TGCGCCAGCAGCTTACAGGGCTCCGGGGAGAAACTGTTTTTT.